Listed here is a single T cell receptor (beta chain). The germline CDR1 and CDR2 sequences are SGHRS and YFSETQ. CDR3 size: 17 residues. After removal of 4 bases from V and 0 bases from J, the junction contained 4 bases not matched to a gene. This sample stems from a study of blood T cell repertoires in COVID-19. Study-level background: The analysed material was cDNA or gDNA that came from T cells, B-cell-depleted T cells, or PBMCs.

Original handling: Amplified reference gene primers provided the basis for estimating nucleated cell counts. Using immunoSEQ multiplex PCR, the repertoire was profiled, and TCRdb retains in-frame clones only, with some absent. That table supplies the V and J calls and clone size; D and trimming were determined from the DNA. The data show tens of thousands of clones, with over 75% seen just once and 6.9% held by the top ten. J is TRBJ2-1 and V is TRBV5-1; 13 positions agree with TRBD2. This TCR was recovered from a man in his sixties with active or convalescent COVID-19. The sequenced sample was peripheral blood. This CDR3 reads CASSLGLAGDSYNEQFF. In DNA, the CDR3 is TGCGCCAGCAGCCTCGGACTAGCGGGAGACTCCTACAATGAGCAGTTCTTC.